This T cell receptor beta chain was found in a study of T cell repertoires in cytomegalovirus infection. TCRdb recomputed calls from the reads with MiXCR, one row per CDR3 protein. The repertoire holds 100,000 to 150,000 distinct CDR3 sequences, with over 30% as singletons. Germline V CDR1 and CDR2: MNHEY, SMNVEV (reference sequence). V gave up 3 bases and J gave up 0 bases, with 11 bases separating them. This CDR3 spans 15 amino acids. The table lists this clonotype with a few counts. Its antigen is as yet unknown. This clonotype was obtained from a human donor in good health (CMV status not recorded). Some clones in this sample may be carry-over from other donors' samples. Sequencing was performed on CD8+ T cells from cultured PBMCs, taken from culture after CMV antigen stimulation. This chain links TRBV27 with TRBJ2-5; the D gene is possibly TRBD2 (6 bases). The CDR3 DNA is TGTGCCAGCAGTTTGTTTAGCGGTGACCAAGAGACCCAGTACTTC. Translation: CASSLFSGDQETQYF.